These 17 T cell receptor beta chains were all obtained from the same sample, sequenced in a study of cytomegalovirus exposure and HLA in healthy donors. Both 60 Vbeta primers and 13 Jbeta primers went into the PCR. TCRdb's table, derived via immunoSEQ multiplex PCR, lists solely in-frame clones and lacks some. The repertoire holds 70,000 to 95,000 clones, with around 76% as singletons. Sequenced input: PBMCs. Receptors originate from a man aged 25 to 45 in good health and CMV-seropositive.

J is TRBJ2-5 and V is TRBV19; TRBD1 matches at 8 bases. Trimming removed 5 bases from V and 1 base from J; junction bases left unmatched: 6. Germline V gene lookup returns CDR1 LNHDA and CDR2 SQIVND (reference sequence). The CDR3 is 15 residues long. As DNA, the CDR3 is TGTGCCAGTAGTTTGGCGACAGGGGCCCAAGAGACCCAGTACTTC. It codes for CASSLATGAQETQYF.

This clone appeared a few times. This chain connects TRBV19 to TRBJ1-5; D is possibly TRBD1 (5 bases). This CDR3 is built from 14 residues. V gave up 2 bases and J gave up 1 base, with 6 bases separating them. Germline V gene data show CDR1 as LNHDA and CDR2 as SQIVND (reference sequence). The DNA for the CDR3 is TGTGCCAGTAGTATACGACAGAGCAATCAGCCCCAGCATTTT. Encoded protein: CASSIRQSNQPQHF.

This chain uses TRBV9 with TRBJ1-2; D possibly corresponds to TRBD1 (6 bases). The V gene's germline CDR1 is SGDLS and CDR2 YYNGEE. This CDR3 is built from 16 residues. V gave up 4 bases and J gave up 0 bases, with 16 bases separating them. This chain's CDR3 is CASSPIRQDSNYGYTF. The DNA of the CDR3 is TGTGCCAGCAGCCCGATCCGACAGGATTCTAACTATGGCTACACCTTC.

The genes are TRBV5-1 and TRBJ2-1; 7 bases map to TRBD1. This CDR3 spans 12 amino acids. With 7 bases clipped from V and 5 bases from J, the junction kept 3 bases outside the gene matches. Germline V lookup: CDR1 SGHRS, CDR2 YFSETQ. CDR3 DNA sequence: TGCGCCAGCTCCGGACAGGACAATGAGCAGTTCTTC. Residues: CASSGQDNEQFF.

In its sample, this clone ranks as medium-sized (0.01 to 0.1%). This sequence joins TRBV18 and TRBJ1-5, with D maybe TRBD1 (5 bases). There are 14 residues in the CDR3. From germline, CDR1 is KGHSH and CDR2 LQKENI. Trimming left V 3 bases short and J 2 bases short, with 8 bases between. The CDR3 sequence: CASSPDTRNQPQHF. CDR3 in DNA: TGTGCCAGCTCACCGGACACCCGCAATCAGCCCCAGCATTTT.

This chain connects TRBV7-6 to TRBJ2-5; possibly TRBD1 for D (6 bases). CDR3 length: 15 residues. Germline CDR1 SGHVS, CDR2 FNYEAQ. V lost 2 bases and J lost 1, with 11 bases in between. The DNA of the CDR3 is TGTGCCAGCAGCTTAAACTTACAGGGCCAAGAGACCCAGTACTTC. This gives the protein CASSLNLQGQETQYF.

The CDR3 is CASSLKGSGGGYTF. Here the CDR3 DNA reads TGTGCCAGCAGTTTAAAGGGGAGCGGGGGTGGCTACACCTTC. This chain uses TRBV27 with TRBJ1-2; D might be TRBD1 (5 bases). V was pared by 2 bases and J by 7 bases, with 14 bases between. Germline V gene sequence: CDR1 MNHEY, CDR2 SMNVEV (reference sequence). The CDR3 has 14 residues.

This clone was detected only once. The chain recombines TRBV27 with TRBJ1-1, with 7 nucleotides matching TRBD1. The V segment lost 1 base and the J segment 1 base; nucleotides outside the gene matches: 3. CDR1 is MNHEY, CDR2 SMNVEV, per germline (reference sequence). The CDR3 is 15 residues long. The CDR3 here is CASSLWGQRNTEAFF. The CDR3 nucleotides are TGTGCCAGCAGTTTATGGGGACAGCGGAACACTGAAGCTTTCTTT.

In DNA, the CDR3 is TGTGCCAGCAGCTTAAGCGGCGGCTACGAGCAGTACTTC. Translation: CASSLSGGYEQYF. The rearrangement joins TRBV7-3 to TRBJ2-7; D unclear. V was trimmed by 1 base and J by 3 bases, leaving 7 bases between them. From germline, CDR1 is SGHTA and CDR2 FQGTGA. The CDR3 runs to 13 residues.

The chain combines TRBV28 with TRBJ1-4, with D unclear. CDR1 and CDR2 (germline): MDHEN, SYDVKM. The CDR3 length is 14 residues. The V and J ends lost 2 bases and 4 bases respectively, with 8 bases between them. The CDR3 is CASSLQGVNEKLFF. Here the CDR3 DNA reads TGTGCCAGCAGTTTACAAGGAGTTAATGAAAAACTGTTTTTT.

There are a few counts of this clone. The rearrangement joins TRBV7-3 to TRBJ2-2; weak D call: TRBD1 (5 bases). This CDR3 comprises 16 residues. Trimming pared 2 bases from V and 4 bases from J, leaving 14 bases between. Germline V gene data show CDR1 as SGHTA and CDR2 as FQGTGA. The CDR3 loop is CASSLQGSYGTGELFF. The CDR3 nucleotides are TGTGCCAGCAGCTTACAGGGTTCATATGGCACCGGGGAGCTGTTTTTT.

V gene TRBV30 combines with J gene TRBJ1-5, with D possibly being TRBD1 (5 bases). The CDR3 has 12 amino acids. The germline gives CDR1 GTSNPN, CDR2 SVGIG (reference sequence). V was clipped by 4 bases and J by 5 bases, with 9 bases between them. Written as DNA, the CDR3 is TGTGCCTGGACCACAGGATATCAGCCCCAGCATTTT. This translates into CAWTTGYQPQHF.

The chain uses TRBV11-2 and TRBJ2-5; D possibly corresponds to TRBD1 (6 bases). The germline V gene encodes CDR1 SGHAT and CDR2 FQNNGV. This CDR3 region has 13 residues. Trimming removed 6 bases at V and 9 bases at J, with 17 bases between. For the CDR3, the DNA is TGTGCCAGCAGACCCCAGGGCCCAGGGGCCCAGTACTTC. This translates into CASRPQGPGAQYF.

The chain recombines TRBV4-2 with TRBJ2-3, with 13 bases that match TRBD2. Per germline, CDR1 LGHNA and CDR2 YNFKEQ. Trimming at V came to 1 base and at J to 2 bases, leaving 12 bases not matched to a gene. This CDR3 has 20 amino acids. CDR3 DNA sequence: TGTGCCAGCAGCCAAGGGCTGCTACTAGCGGGGGGGCCGGTCACAGATACGCAGTATTTT. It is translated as CASSQGLLLAGGPVTDTQYF.

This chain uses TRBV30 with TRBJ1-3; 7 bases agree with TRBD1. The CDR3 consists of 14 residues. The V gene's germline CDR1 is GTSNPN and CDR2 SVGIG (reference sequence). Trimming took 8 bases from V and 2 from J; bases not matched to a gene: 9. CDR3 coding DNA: TGTGCCACCCCCAAGACAGGGACTGGAAACACCATATATTTT. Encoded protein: CATPKTGTGNTIYF.

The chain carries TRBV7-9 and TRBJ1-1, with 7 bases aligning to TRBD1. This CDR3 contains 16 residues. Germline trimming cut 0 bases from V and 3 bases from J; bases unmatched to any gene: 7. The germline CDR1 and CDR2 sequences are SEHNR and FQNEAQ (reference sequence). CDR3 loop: CASSLAGRGRDTEAFF. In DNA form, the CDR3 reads TGTGCCAGCAGCTTAGCGGGAAGGGGGCGGGACACTGAAGCTTTCTTT.

CDR3 coding DNA: TGTGCCAGCAGCGTAGACTACAATAATGAGCAGTTCTTC. Protein product: CASSVDYNNEQFF. This chain joins TRBV13 and TRBJ2-1; possibly TRBD2 for D (5 bases). In germline, CDR1 is PRHDT, CDR2 FYEKMQ (reference sequence). The CDR3 is 13 residues long. Trimming shortened V by 5 bases and J by 7 bases, and 12 bases separated the two germline ends.